One sample yielded the 10 T cell receptor beta chains listed below, sequenced in a study of T cells in women clearing cervical HPV infection. Data came from immunoSEQ multiplex PCR; TCRdb stores just in-frame clones and leaves some out. Here the sample table reports about 36,000 clones. The sequencing input was blood buffy coat. These receptors originate from a woman between 18 and 70 years old with a cervical HPV16 infection that either progressed to CIN3+ or cleared (not recorded which).

Here the CDR3 reads CASSFWQAEETQYF. Partial CDR3 DNA: TGTGCCAGCAGTTTTTGGCAGGCTGAAGAGACC. The chain carries TRBV12-3 or TRBV12-4 and TRBJ2-5, with unresolved D. Coverage ceases 3 residues before the CDR3 finishes, and the germline J gene fills in the end. The CDR3 is 14 residues long. V dropped 3 bases and J dropped 3 bases, with 11 bases sitting between them.

For this clone: The read ends 3 residues shy of where the CDR3 ends; the end is completed using the germline J gene. The V and J genes are TRBV28 and TRBJ2-7; 13 nucleotides match TRBD2. Germline V lookup: CDR1 MDHEN, CDR2 SYDVKM. The CDR3 extends over 14 amino acids. The V segment lost 6 bases and the J segment 6 bases; nucleotides outside the gene matches: 5. CDR3 protein: CASRGTSGVFEQYF. The DNA read from the CDR3 is TGTGCCAGCAGAGGGACTAGCGGGGTTTTCGAG.

With respect to this clone: The CDR3 end lies 3 residues beyond the end of the read and is filled in from the germline J gene. The rearrangement links TRBV7-2 to TRBJ1-4, with TRBD1 matching 9 bases. Trimming removed 4 bases from V and 8 bases from J; junction bases left unmatched: 8. Germline values: CDR1 SGHTA, CDR2 FQGNSA. This CDR3 has 15 amino acids. Incomplete CDR3 DNA: TGTGCCAGCAGCTCCTTCGGGACAGGGCGAGAAAAA. Its translation is CASSSFGTGREK. The entire CDR3 reads CASSSFGTGREKLFF. The entire variable domain, with the rest obtained from reference TRBV7-2 and TRBJ1-4, is as follows: GAGVSQSPSNKVTEKGKDVELRCDPISGHTALYWYRQSLGQGLEFLIYFQGNSAPDKSGLPSDRFSAERTGGSVSTLTIQRTQQEDSAVYLCASSSFGTGREKLFFGSGTQLSVL.

In the case of this clone: The observed sequence ends 3 residues before the CDR3 terminus, with the missing tail filled in from the germline J gene. This chain connects TRBV20-1 to TRBJ2-5; TRBD1 agrees at 10 bases. V shed 5 bases and J 4 bases; nucleotides not matched to a gene: 10. From germline, CDR1 is DFQATT and CDR2 SNEGSKA (reference sequence). The CDR3 length is 15 residues. CDR3 sequence reads: CSAGPRQGARETQYF. The part of the CDR3 DNA that was read is TGCAGTGCTGGCCCCCGACAGGGGGCGAGAGAGACC.

As to this clone: The read falls 3 residues short of the CDR3 end, and the missing part is taken from the germline J gene. The gene calls are TRBV11-2 and TRBJ1-6; D possibly corresponds to TRBD1 (6 bases). Germline V CDR1 and CDR2: SGHAT, FQNNGV. The CDR3 covers 15 residues. Trimming took 5 bases from V and 8 from J, leaving 16 bases between them. The DNA read from the CDR3 is TGTGCCAGCAGCCTCACAGGGAGAGAGGATTCACCC. Translation gives CASSLTGREDSP. The full-length CDR3 reads as CASSLTGREDSPLHF.

Notes on this clone: The read halts 3 residues ahead of the CDR3 end, with the missing end drawn from the germline J gene. The chain carries TRBV7-2 and TRBJ1-6, with D possibly TRBD1 on 5 matching bases. V lost 4 bases and J lost 7, with 11 bases in between. CDR1 is SGHTA, CDR2 FQGNSA, per germline. The CDR3 has 14 residues. CDR3 sequence: CASSSGLQNSPLHF. CDR3 DNA (partial): TGTGCCAGCAGCTCGGGACTGCAGAATTCACCC.

Of note for this clone: The observed sequence ends 3 residues before the CDR3 terminus, with the missing tail filled in from the germline J gene. The chain recombines TRBV6-2 or TRBV6-3 with TRBJ2-1; no clear D gene. Germline CDR1 MNHEY, CDR2 SVGEGT. Trimming removed 6 bases from V and 8 bases from J, with 17 bases in between. CDR3 size: 14 residues. Incomplete CDR3 DNA: TGTGCCAGCAGCTCCCAAGGCCGTCGATATGAG. It specifies CASSSQGRRYE. The entire CDR3 sequence reads CASSSQGRRYEQFF.

Concerning this clone: The CDR3 goes on 3 residues after the read ends, and that part is filled in from the germline J gene. V gene TRBV9 combines with J gene TRBJ2-3; no clear D gene. The CDR3 is made up of 12 amino acids. Germline CDR1 and CDR2: SGDLS and YYNGEE. Trimming shortened V by 4 bases and J by 6 bases, and 9 bases separated the two germline ends. The chain's CDR3 is CASSPGHDTQYF. The sequenced part of the CDR3 DNA is TGTGCCAGCAGCCCAGGTCATGATACG.

With respect to this clone: The read ends 3 residues before the CDR3 terminus; that terminus is restored from the germline J gene. V gene TRBV6-1 combines with J gene TRBJ1-6; 7 nucleotides match TRBD1. Germline V gene sequence: CDR1 MNHNS, CDR2 SASEGT. The CDR3 has 15 residues. V was clipped by 2 bases and J by 10 bases; unmatched bases: 8. CDR3 DNA, as far as it was read: TGTGCCAGCAGTGAACAGGGGGTGGTAGGATCACCC. Its protein product is CASSEQGVVGSP. The complete CDR3 protein is CASSEQGVVGSPLHF.

With regard to this clone: Coverage ceases 3 residues before the CDR3 finishes, and the germline J gene fills in the end. The chain recombines TRBV19 with TRBJ2-2; 9 bases line up with TRBD1. With 6 bases clipped from V and 3 bases from J, the junction kept 5 bases outside the gene matches. The CDR3 has 15 residues. Germline CDR1 LNHDA, CDR2 SQIVND (reference sequence). CDR3 region: CASRPRDRDTGELFF. The sequenced part of the CDR3 DNA is TGTGCCAGTAGGCCCCGGGACAGGGACACCGGGGAG.